These T cell receptor beta chains were read from a single sample in a study of identifying expanded T cells in peripheral blood. Data came from immunoSEQ multiplex PCR; TCRdb stores just in-frame clones and leaves some out. The table includes fewer than 60,000 clones, roughly 82% detected once. What was sequenced was blood. These receptor sequences come from a person aged 18-70 years in good health. The CDR3 runs from the conserved cysteine through the conserved F or W. The order of the fields is V gene, CDR3 protein.

TRBV27 | CASSARDRAFGNTIYF
TRBV18 | CASSQDRDTQYF
TRBV5-1 | CASSPQGQRDYGYTF
TRBV29-1 | CSAGQGKAGNTIYF
TRBV6-1 | CASSDRGASNQPQHF
TRBV11-2 | CASSLYADLNTEAFF
TRBV6-1 | CASSEMKADTQYF
TRBV18 | CASSPPIQLYTEAFF
TRBV11-2 | CASSLDLARRTDTQYF
TRBV7-2 | CASSLGLAGGVDTQYF
TRBV6-6 | CASNSRPGYQPQHF
TRBV28 | CASTLSTSRYTGELFF
TRBV5-4 | CASSSGTSGMREQFF
TRBV6-5 | CATSRGTDTQYF
TRBV19 | CASSLQQGNTEAFF
TRBV15 | CATSRVGGATEAFF
TRBV19 | CASKESGTLPHEQYF
TRBV7-2 | CASSLTALTNTGELFF
TRBV7-9 | CASSFGQQNSPLHF
TRBV7-2 | CASSPRPVRGLIRNEQFF
TRBV2 | CASRLDSSSYNSPLHF
TRBV5-4 | CASSFQGAYTGELFF